This record covers a single T cell receptor (beta chain). Its antigen is as yet unknown. This table comes from immunoSEQ multiplex PCR, and its TCRdb copy is limited to in-frame clones, with some not included. Here the sample spans roughly 180,000 clones, approximately 88% being singletons. The entry originates in a study of Ad26.COV2.S vaccination and SARS-CoV-2 variants. The CDR3 is 16 residues long. The germline V gene has CDR1 SGHDT and CDR2 YYEEEE. The V end lost 0 bases, the J end lost 1 base, and 14 bases lay between the germline ends. Study conclusions and caveats: Possibly, TCR breadth and depth analyses underestimated total T cell responses.

The sample in question was peripheral blood, obtained after recovery from COVID-19. The chain employs TRBV5-6 and TRBJ2-7; no clear D. The receptor's source is a human donor who had recovered from COVID-19. This CDR3 reads CASSLVSLTNSYEQYF. The CDR3 bases are TGTGCCAGCAGCTTGGTATCTTTAACTAATTCCTACGAGCAGTACTTC.